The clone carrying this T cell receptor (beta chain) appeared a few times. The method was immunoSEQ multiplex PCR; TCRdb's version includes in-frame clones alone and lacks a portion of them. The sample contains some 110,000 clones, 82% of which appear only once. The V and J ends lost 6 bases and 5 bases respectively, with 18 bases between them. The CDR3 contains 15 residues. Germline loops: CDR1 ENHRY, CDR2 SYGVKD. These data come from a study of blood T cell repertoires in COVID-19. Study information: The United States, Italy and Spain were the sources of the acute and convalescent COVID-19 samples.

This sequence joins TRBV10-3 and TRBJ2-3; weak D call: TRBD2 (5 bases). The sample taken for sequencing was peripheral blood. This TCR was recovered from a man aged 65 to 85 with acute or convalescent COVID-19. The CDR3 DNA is TGTGCCATCAGGAGCGGAACGGCCGACGTAGATACGCAGTATTTT. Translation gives CAIRSGTADVDTQYF.